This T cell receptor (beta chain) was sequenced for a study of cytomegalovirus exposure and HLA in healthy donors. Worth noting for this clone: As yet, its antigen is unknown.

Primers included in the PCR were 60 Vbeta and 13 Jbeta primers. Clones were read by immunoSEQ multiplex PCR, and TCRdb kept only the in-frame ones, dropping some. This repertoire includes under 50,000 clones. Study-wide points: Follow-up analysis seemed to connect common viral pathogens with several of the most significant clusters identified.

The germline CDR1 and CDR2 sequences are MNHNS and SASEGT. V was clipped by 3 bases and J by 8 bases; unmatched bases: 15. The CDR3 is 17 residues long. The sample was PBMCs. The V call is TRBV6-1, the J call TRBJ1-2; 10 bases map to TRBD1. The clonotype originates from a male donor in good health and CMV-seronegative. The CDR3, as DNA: TGTGCCAGCAGTGACCCCACGCCGGACAGGGGGTTGAGCGGCTACACCTTC. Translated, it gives CASSDPTPDRGLSGYTF.